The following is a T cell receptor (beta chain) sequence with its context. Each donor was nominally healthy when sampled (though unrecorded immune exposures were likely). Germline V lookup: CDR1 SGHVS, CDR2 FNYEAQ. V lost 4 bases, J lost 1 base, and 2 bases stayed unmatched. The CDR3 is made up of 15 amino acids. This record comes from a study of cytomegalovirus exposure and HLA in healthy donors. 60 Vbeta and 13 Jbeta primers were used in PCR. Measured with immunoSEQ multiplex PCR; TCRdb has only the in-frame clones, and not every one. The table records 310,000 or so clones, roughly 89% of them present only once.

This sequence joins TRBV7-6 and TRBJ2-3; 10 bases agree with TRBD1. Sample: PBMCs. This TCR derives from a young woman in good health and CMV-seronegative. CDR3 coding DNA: TGTGCCAGCAGCTCCGGGACAGGGGGCACAGATACGCAGTATTTT. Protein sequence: CASSSGTGGTDTQYF.